This entry is about one TCR beta chain. The study ran its PCR with 60 Vbeta and 13 Jbeta primers. Sequenced by immunoSEQ multiplex PCR; TCRdb stores in-frame clones only, minus some. This table has about 160,000 clones, about 80% appearing once. This entry belongs to a study of cytomegalovirus exposure and HLA in healthy donors. The trim removed 8 bases at V and 10 bases at J, leaving 13 bases unmatched. The CDR3 runs 13 residues. Germline values: CDR1 MNHEY, CDR2 SMNVEV (reference sequence). Material: PBMCs. This TCR derives from a man in his thirties or forties in good health and CMV-seronegative. J is TRBJ1-1 and V is TRBV27, with TRBD1 matching over 7 bases. DNA for the CDR3: TGTGCCAGCTCACCGGGACAGCCCCTGGGAGCTTTCTTT. Protein product: CASSPGQPLGAFF.